The 16 T cell receptor beta chains presented below share a single source sample, sequenced in a study of human T cells and chemical hapten exposure. TCRdb re-called the RACE reads through MiXCR, storing one row per CDR3 protein. The sample comprises 84,000 or so distinct CDR3 sequences, 10% of which are singletons, and roughly 2.4% rests with the top ten. The time point denotes: patch test 2, 6 weeks after DPC sensitization. The treatment here: therapeutic diphenylcyclopropenone sensitization with weekly scalp DPC. This specimen was whole blood, taken in connection with sensitization to the hapten diphenylcyclopropenone (DPC). Every receptor here comes from a young woman with alopecia areata. Some clones in this sample may be carry-over from other donors' samples.

This clonotype appeared once. V usage is TRBV3-1 and J usage is TRBJ2-3, with TRBD1 as a possible D gene (5 bases). V gave up 3 bases and J gave up 4 bases, with 14 bases separating them. The CDR3 has 15 amino acids. Germline V lookup: CDR1 LGHDT, CDR2 YNNKEL (reference sequence). This CDR3 reads CASSQYRARADTQYF. As DNA, the CDR3 is TGTGCCAGCAGCCAGTATAGGGCCAGGGCAGATACGCAGTATTTT.

This clonotype occurred many times. This rearrangement joins TRBV15 to TRBJ1-5; D remains ambiguous. Germline assignment: CDR1 LNHNV and CDR2 YYDKDF (reference sequence). The CDR3 is 13 residues long. Trimming stripped 4 bases from V and 0 bases from J, with 4 bases between. CDR3 in DNA: TGTGCCACCAGCAAAGGTAGCAATCAGCCCCAGCATTTT. This gives the protein CATSKGSNQPQHF.

This sequence joins TRBV5-1 and TRBJ1-1; 9 bases are shared with TRBD1. From germline, CDR1 is SGHRS and CDR2 YFSETQ. CDR3 length equals 17 residues. The V gene end was trimmed by 3 bases and the J gene end by 5 bases; junction bases not matched to a gene: 14. The CDR3 sequence: CASSSPLDGTGRTEAFF. The CDR3 region has the DNA TGCGCCAGCAGCTCCCCGCTTGATGGGACAGGGAGAACTGAAGCTTTCTTT.

The CDR3 is CASSPRVGLAGDNEQFF. The CDR3 DNA reads TGTGCCAGCAGCCCGCGGGTGGGACTAGCGGGAGACAATGAGCAGTTCTTC. The chain has TRBV7-8 and TRBJ2-1; 14 positions agree with TRBD2. The junction had 8 bases not matched to a gene; V was cut back by 5 bases and J by 5 bases. The CDR3 consists of 17 residues. The germline V gene encodes CDR1 SGHVS and CDR2 FQNEAQ.

This sequence joins TRBV29-1 and TRBJ2-6, with D uncertain. The CDR3 length is 13 residues. In germline, CDR1 is SQVTM, CDR2 ANQGSEA. The V and J ends lost 3 bases and 2 bases respectively, with 5 bases between them. The CDR3 DNA is TGCAGCGTTGATGTCCCTGGGGCCAACGTCCTGACTTTC. It encodes CSVDVPGANVLTF.

This clonotype was detected ten times or more. The chain links TRBV11-2 to TRBJ2-1, with a tentative D call TRBD1 (7 bases). The CDR3 contains 16 residues. V lost 0 bases and J 8 bases, leaving 17 bases between the germline ends. The V gene's germline CDR1 is SGHAT and CDR2 FQNNGV. This CDR3 reads CASSLDLQGGRDEQFF. CDR3 nucleotide sequence: TGTGCCAGCAGCTTAGATCTGCAGGGGGGACGTGATGAGCAGTTCTTC.

This clonotype showed up many times. This sequence joins TRBV20-1 and TRBJ2-5; D perhaps matches TRBD1 (6 bases). V dropped 0 bases and J dropped 4 bases, with 9 bases sitting between them. This CDR3 has 13 residues. CDR1 is DFQATT, CDR2 SNEGSKA, per germline (reference sequence). The CDR3 sequence is CSAREGARETQYF. The DNA of the CDR3 is TGCAGTGCTAGAGAGGGGGCTAGAGAGACCCAGTACTTC.

This clonotype was counted ten times or more. CDR3 coding DNA: TGCAGCGTTCCGGCCCTGGGGGGGGCTATTGAGGAGCAGTACTTC. Its protein product is CSVPALGGAIEEQYF. The V call is TRBV29-1, the J call TRBJ2-7, with D possibly matching TRBD2 (7 bases). V lost 5 bases to trimming and J lost 7 bases, with 24 bases between them. The CDR3 runs 15 residues. CDR1 and CDR2 from the germline V gene are SQVTM and ANQGSEA.

This clonotype was detected many times. The V and J genes are TRBV27 and TRBJ1-2; TRBD1 matches 7 bases. CDR1 and CDR2 from the germline V gene are MNHEY and SMNVEV (reference sequence). This CDR3 is built from 16 residues. Trimming took 3 bases from V and 3 from J; bases not matched to a gene: 10. CDR3 nucleotide sequence: TGTGCCAGCAGTTTCGGAGACAGGGAGGGTTACTATGGCTACACCTTC. It encodes CASSFGDREGYYGYTF.

Ten or more counts support this clonotype. The chain has TRBV5-1 and TRBJ1-1, with D possibly TRBD1 on 5 matching bases. This CDR3 comprises 15 residues. V lost 1 base and J lost 0, with 10 bases in between. The V gene's germline CDR1 is SGHRS and CDR2 YFSETQ. CDR3 residues: CASSLRWGLNTEAFF. CDR3 DNA: TGCGCCAGCAGCTTGAGGTGGGGCTTGAACACTGAAGCTTTCTTT. Supplemented by reference TRBV5-1 and TRBJ1-1, the full variable domain reads KAGVTQTPRYLIKTRGQQVTLSCSPISGHRSVSWYQQTPGQGLQFLFEYFSETQRNKGNFPGRFSGRQFSNSRSEMNVSTLELGDSALYLCASSLRWGLNTEAFFGQGTRLTVV.

This clonotype came up many times. This chain connects TRBV5-1 to TRBJ2-5; 8 bases map to TRBD2. The length of the CDR3 is 15 residues. Germline CDR1 is SGHRS and CDR2 is YFSETQ. With 1 base clipped from V and 5 bases from J, the junction kept 7 bases outside the gene matches. In DNA, the CDR3 is TGCGCCAGCAGCTTGCAGCGGGGGCCCTCGGAGACCCAGTACTTC. It is translated as CASSLQRGPSETQYF.

In this sample, this clonotype turned up a few times. The chain carries TRBV18 and TRBJ1-1; D is unresolved. The CDR3 extends over 15 amino acids. Trimming pared 5 bases from V and 1 base from J, leaving 14 bases between. The V gene's germline CDR1 is KGHSH and CDR2 LQKENI. CDR3 sequence (DNA): TGTGCCAGCTCATCCTATGTTACACCGAACACTGAAGCTTTCTTT. It yields the protein CASSSYVTPNTEAFF.

In its sample, this clonotype was seen many times. This chain uses TRBV5-1 with TRBJ2-7, with TRBD1 as a possible D gene (6 bases). The CDR3 has 14 amino acids. Germline CDR1 SGHRS, CDR2 YFSETQ. V lost 5 bases and J 2 bases, leaving 14 bases between the germline ends. The chain's CDR3 is CASRATGLTYEQYF. The CDR3 nucleotides are TGCGCCAGCAGGGCTACAGGGTTAACCTACGAGCAGTACTTC.

This clonotype was seen many times. The chain carries TRBV14 and TRBJ1-2, with 7 bases aligning to TRBD1. This CDR3 contains 15 residues. Germline V gives CDR1 SGHDN, CDR2 FVKESK. The J segment lost 3 bases and the V segment lost 1 base, leaving 5 bases of the junction unmatched. CDR3 loop: CASSQGQGWDYGYTF. The CDR3 bases are TGTGCCAGCAGCCAAGGACAGGGCTGGGACTATGGCTACACCTTC.

The sample holds a few counts of this clonotype. The chain joins TRBV12-3 or TRBV12-4 to TRBJ2-1; D not certain. V was cut by 5 bases and J by 5 bases, with 7 bases left in between. This CDR3 is 12 amino acids long. In DNA form, the CDR3 reads TGTGCCAGCAGTCTTATACACAATGAGCAGTTCTTC. It codes for CASSLIHNEQFF.

This clonotype was seen repeatedly, ten times or more. The chain joins TRBV6-4 to TRBJ1-5; no definite D call. V was shortened by 6 bases and J by 4 bases, with 10 bases between the two germline ends. Germline V gene sequence: CDR1 MRHNA, CDR2 SNTAGT. The CDR3 extends over 13 amino acids. The CDR3 is CASSEGSNQPQHF. CDR3 in DNA: TGTGCCAGCAGCGAGGGATCAAATCAGCCCCAGCATTTT.